This is a list of T cell receptor beta chains from one sample in a study of blood T cell repertoires in COVID-19. This table comes from immunoSEQ multiplex PCR, and its TCRdb copy is limited to in-frame clones, with some not included. The data hold more than 200,000 clones, with around 87% observed a single time. The source material was peripheral blood. Receptors originate from a woman in her fifties or sixties with COVID-19, enrolled during active disease. Both conserved end residues are part of each CDR3. D genes are given only for firm matches. Size values are once, few and many counts, or a class for expanded clones, and some rows have none.

>11|-|TRBJ2-1|TRBV6-5|-
TGTGCCAGCAGACTAAGTAATGAGCAGTTCTTC
CASRLSNEQFF
>13|-|TRBJ2-2|TRBV6-2/TRBV6-3|few
TGTGCCAGCAGTTCGACTCGCACCGGGGAGCTGTTTTTT
CASSSTRTGELFF
>15|-|TRBJ2-6|TRBV29-1|once
TGCAGCGTTGAAGGGCAGGGCTCTGGGGCCAACGTCCTGACTTTC
CSVEGQGSGANVLTF
>14|-|TRBJ1-2|TRBV6-5|-
TGTGCCAGCAGTACAGGGATTGCGTACTATGGCTACACCTTC
CASSTGIAYYGYTF
>14|-|TRBJ2-7|TRBV6-5|-
TGTGCCAGCACCCATAGCTATAGCTCCTACGAGCAGTACTTC
CASTHSYSSYEQYF
>16|TRBD2|TRBJ2-2|TRBV7-8|-
TGTGCCAGCAGCTTAGCGACGGGAGGAATCAACGGGGAGCTGTTTTTT
CASSLATGGINGELFF
>10|TRBD1|TRBJ1-1|TRBV20-1|-
TGCAGTGCTAGAGATTTAGCACAGGGGTTT
CSARDLAQGF
>17|TRBD2|TRBJ2-5|TRBV7-2|-
TGTGCCAGCAGCTTAGCGCGGGGAGCGGGAGGCCAAGAGACCCAGTACTTC
CASSLARGAGGQETQYF
>16|TRBD1|TRBJ2-1|TRBV24-1|-
TGTGCCACCAGTGATAGCGGACAGGGGGAGAGGGATGAGCAGTTCTTC
CATSDSGQGERDEQFF
>13|TRBD1|TRBJ1-5|TRBV19|-
TGTGCCAGTACACGGACAGGGGGCCAGCCCCAGCATTTT
CASTRTGGQPQHF
>17|TRBD2|TRBJ2-3|TRBV2|-
TGTGCCAGCAGGTTAAGGACTAGCGGAGGAGGCACAGATACGCAGTATTTT
CASRLRTSGGGTDTQYF
>16|-|TRBJ1-2|TRBV7-9|once
TGTGCCAGCAGATCCCTGCCAAAAGGGGATCACTATGGCTACACCTTC
CASRSLPKGDHYGYTF
>17|TRBD1|TRBJ1-1|TRBV10-3|-
TGTGCCATCAGCCCAAGGGGGGGACAGGGGGTAAGAACTGAAGCTTTCTTT
CAISPRGGQGVRTEAFF
>13|TRBD2|TRBJ2-3|TRBV19|-
TGTGCCAGTATCCCGGGAGGGGGAGATACGCAGTATTTT
CASIPGGGDTQYF
>16|-|TRBJ2-6|TRBV6-5|-
TGTGCCAGCAGTTGGACAGCAAACTCTGGGGCCAACGTCCTGACTTTC
CASSWTANSGANVLTF
>16|-|TRBJ1-3|TRBV15|few
TGTGCCACCAGCAGAGCCCCGGTTGGTTCTGGAAACACCATATATTTT
CATSRAPVGSGNTIYF
>15|TRBD1|TRBJ2-5|TRBV9|-
TGTGCCAGCAGCGTAGATGGGACAGGGGGAGAGACCCAGTACTTC
CASSVDGTGGETQYF
>16|-|TRBJ2-7|TRBV11-2|-
TGTGCCAGCAGCTTTGCAATCCAGGGTGCCGCCTACGAGCAGTACTTC
CASSFAIQGAAYEQYF
>16|-|TRBJ2-5|TRBV14|-
TGTGCCAGCAGCCAAGTTTGGGCTGGGGCTCAAGAGACCCAGTACTTC
CASSQVWAGAQETQYF
>15|TRBD1|TRBJ2-6|TRBV30|-
TGTGCCTGGAGTCCCAGGGGGTCTGGGGCCAACGTCCTGACTTTC
CAWSPRGSGANVLTF
>15|TRBD2|TRBJ2-2|TRBV4-2|-
TGTGCCAGCAGCCCCCGGGAGGGGGACACCGGGGAGCTGTTTTTT
CASSPREGDTGELFF
>17|-|TRBJ2-5|TRBV25-1|-
TGTGCCAGCAGTGAAACCCGGACGCGGGGATACCAAGAGACCCAGTACTTC
CASSETRTRGYQETQYF
>14|-|TRBJ1-2|TRBV6-2/TRBV6-3|-
TGTGCCAGCAGTGGACGGGGGACGAACTATGGCTACACCTTC
CASSGRGTNYGYTF
>13|TRBD1|TRBJ1-3|TRBV27|-
TGTGCCAGCAGAGGGACAGGGCGAAACACCATATATTTT
CASRGTGRNTIYF
>14|-|TRBJ1-5|TRBV9|-
TGTGCCAGCAGCCAAACAGATAGCAATCAGCCCCAGCATTTT
CASSQTDSNQPQHF
>13|-|TRBJ2-3|TRBV5-1|few
TGCGCCAGCAGCTTGGCCGGGATGGGTACGCAGTATTTT
CASSLAGMGTQYF
>15|TRBD1|TRBJ2-7|TRBV27|-
TGTGCCAGCAGCTCTCCGGGACAGGGAGTTTACGAGCAGTACTTC
CASSSPGQGVYEQYF
>13|-|TRBJ2-4|TRBV27|once
TGTGCCAGTCGGAGGGCCGGCAAAAACATTCAGTACTTC
CASRRAGKNIQYF
>15|-|TRBJ2-2|TRBV7-8|-
TGTGCCAGCAGCCCCTACGCCGGGAACACCGGGGAGCTGTTTTTT
CASSPYAGNTGELFF
>13|-|TRBJ2-7|TRBV10-2|-
TGCGCCAGCAGTGGGCAGACAACCTACGAGCAGTACTTC
CASSGQTTYEQYF
>15|TRBD2|TRBJ2-1|TRBV7-2|few
TGTGCCAGCAGCTCAACGGGACTAGGGAACAATGAGCAGTTCTTC
CASSSTGLGNNEQFF
>14|-|TRBJ2-5|TRBV5-1|-
TGCGCCAGCAGCTTGTTCGGGAGCCGGGAGACCCAGTACTTC
CASSLFGSRETQYF
>14|-|TRBJ1-5|TRBV7-9|few
TGTGCCAGCAGCTCCCAGGGTATCAATCAGCCCCAGCATTTT
CASSSQGINQPQHF
>14|-|TRBJ1-2|TRBV6-5|-
TGTGCCAGCAGTTACTCGACAGGAATGGGTGGCTACACCTTC
CASSYSTGMGGYTF
>14|TRBD2|TRBJ2-7|TRBV24-1|-
TGTGCCACCAGTCTAGCGGGAGGTGGGGGCGAGCAGTACTTC
CATSLAGGGGEQYF
>13|-|TRBJ1-1|TRBV6-5|-
TGTGCCAGCAGTACCGCCCGACAGTCAGAGGCTTTCTTT
CASSTARQSEAFF
>14|-|TRBJ2-1|TRBV19|-
TGTGCCAGTAGTTCCCCCGGGACACGGAATGAGCAGTTCTTC
CASSSPGTRNEQFF
>16|-|TRBJ2-1|TRBV7-2|few
TGTGCCAGCAGCTTAGATGCAGGTTCTTCCTACAATGAGCAGTTCTTC
CASSLDAGSSYNEQFF
>13|-|TRBJ1-3|TRBV19|once
TGTGCCAGTAGGCAGGACTCTGGAAACACCATATATTTT
CASRQDSGNTIYF
>14|-|TRBJ1-2|TRBV28|-
TGTGCCAGCAGTTCCTCTTGGGAGCGCGGCGGCTACACCTTC
CASSSSWERGGYTF
>18|TRBD2|TRBJ2-1|TRBV19|-
TGTGCCAGTAGTTCTCTCGGCGGGGGGGCTAGCCTATTGCGGGAGCAGTTCTTC
CASSSLGGGASLLREQFF
>17|TRBD2|TRBJ2-6|TRBV7-3|-
TGTGCCAGCAGCAAGGGACTAGCGGACTCTGGGGCCAACGTCCTGACTTTC
CASSKGLADSGANVLTF
>16|-|TRBJ1-3|TRBV9|-
TGTGCCAGCAGCGCATTCCCAGGGTACTCTGGAAACACCATATATTTT
CASSAFPGYSGNTIYF
>15|-|TRBJ1-4|TRBV19|-
TGTGCCAGTAGTATCTTTGAGGCAACTAATGAAAAACTGTTTTTT
CASSIFEATNEKLFF
>13|TRBD2|TRBJ2-5|TRBV29-1|-
TGCAGCGTTGGTGCTCTAGCGGGTGGGACCCAGTACTTC
CSVGALAGGTQYF
>14|TRBD2|TRBJ2-5|TRBV5-1|-
TGCGCCAGCAGCCCGGGGGGGTATGGGGAGACCCAGTACTTC
CASSPGGYGETQYF
>15|TRBD1|TRBJ1-2|TRBV18|-
TGTGCCAGCTCACCCGCAGGGGGCCGAAACTATGGCTACACCTTC
CASSPAGGRNYGYTF